Sequencing of this T cell receptor beta chain was carried out in a study of T cells in Graves' hyperthyroidism and ophthalmopathy. Germline values: CDR1 MNHEY, CDR2 SMNVEV (reference sequence). The CDR3 contains 14 residues. Those patients with uncontrolled infection, other autoimmune disease, pregnancy or lactation were excluded. Amplified regions were TCR beta CDR3 sequences from RNA transcripts. Carried out on the TCR CDR3, a first-round RT-PCR used the HTBI primer set. MiXCR was run by TCRdb on the multiplex PCR reads, yielding one entry per CDR3 protein. The sample has hundreds of thousands of distinct CDR3 sequences; over 35% are singletons. Notes on this clonotype: One end of the junction does not line up with germline, which may come from a read error.

The chain joins TRBV27 to TRBJ2-7; TRBD1 matches at 7 bases. The sequence was obtained from a woman aged 40 to 55 with Graves' hyperthyroidism. The sample comprised blood. Here the CDR3 reads CTSSRDRPIYEQYF. For the CDR3, the DNA is TGTACCAGCAGCCGGGACAGACCAATCTACGAGCAGTACTTC.